The T cell receptor (beta chain) described here comes from a study of cytomegalovirus exposure and HLA in healthy donors. Study-wide results and caveats: A list of 164 TCR beta chains associated with cytomegalovirus was given.

This clone came up once. What it binds is not known. Sequencing used immunoSEQ multiplex PCR; TCRdb keeps in-frame clones, though not all of them. This table holds over 200,000 clones, 90% found once. This TCR derives from a woman aged 18-30 years in good health and CMV-seronegative. What was sequenced was PBMCs.

In DNA, the CDR3 is TGTGCCAGCAGCGCAGGGGTCCCAGATACGCAGTATTTT. Protein: CASSAGVPDTQYF. The rearrangement uses TRBV27 and TRBJ2-3, with a possible D match to TRBD1 (6 bases). V lost 6 bases to trimming and J lost 4 bases, with 11 bases between them. The CDR3 length is 13 residues. From germline, CDR1 is MNHEY and CDR2 SMNVEV (reference sequence).